A single sample is the source of the 18 T cell receptor beta chains below, sequenced in a study of shared clonotypes between healthy human individuals. TCRdb's copy holds only in-frame clones and misses some; the assay was immunoSEQ multiplex PCR. The sample shows roughly 2.6 million clones, approximately 90% of them seen only once. The sample was naive CD4+ T cells sorted from blood. The subset was: CD45RA+ positively selected. All receptors come from a man between 18 and 29 years old in good health.

The chain is built from TRBV10-3 and TRBJ1-1; D not certain. The ends were cut back, 3 bases at V and 7 bases at J, with 9 bases in the middle. CDR1 is ENHRY and CDR2 is SYGVKD in the germline V gene. The CDR3 is 12 amino acids. The CDR3 sequence is CAISDPPSEAFF. The CDR3 DNA reads as TGTGCCATCAGTGATCCGCCGAGTGAAGCTTTCTTT.

This clone was counted a single time. This chain joins TRBV30 and TRBJ2-3, with D uncertain. Germline CDR1 reads GTSNPN; CDR2 reads SVGIG (reference sequence). With 4 bases removed from V and 3 bases from J, the gap between germline ends came to 20 bases. This CDR3 has 16 residues. CDR3 region: CAWTRISSFGTDTQYF. CDR3 DNA: TGTGCCTGGACCCGGATTAGCTCTTTTGGTACAGATACGCAGTATTTT. Full variable domain (remainder filled in from reference TRBV30 and TRBJ2-3): SQTIHQWPATLVQPVGSPLSLECTVEGTSNPNLYWYRQAAGRGLQLLFYSVGIGQISSEVPQNLSASRPQDRQFILSSKKLLLSDSGFYLCAWTRISSFGTDTQYFGPGTRLTVL.

DNA of the CDR3: TGTGCCAGCACCGACAGGGCAAGCTACACCTTC. Translation gives CASTDRASYTF. The rearrangement links TRBV6-1 to TRBJ1-2; 7 bases align to TRBD1. This CDR3 region has 11 residues. Germline CDR1 reads MNHNS; CDR2 reads SASEGT. Germline trimming cut 7 bases from V and 9 bases from J; bases unmatched to any gene: 5.

The chain recombines TRBV10-3 with TRBJ2-1; D gene unclear. Trimming left V 4 bases short and J 0 bases short, with 10 bases between. CDR3 length: 15 amino acids. Looked up from germline, CDR1 is ENHRY and CDR2 is SYGVKD. CDR3 nucleotides: TGTGCCATCAGTGCCGCAGCCTCCTCCTACAATGAGCAGTTCTTC. Translated: CAISAAASSYNEQFF.

This clone was seen only once. This CDR3 is also generated by other DNA sequences in the sample. The chain recombines TRBV5-4 with TRBJ2-3; D not certain. CDR1 SGHNT and CDR2 YYREEE come from the germline V gene (reference sequence). The CDR3 loop spans 13 amino acids. Trimming shortened V by 4 bases and J by 1 base, and 7 bases separated the two germline ends. CDR3 nucleotides: TGTGCCAGCAGCACGGACCGCACAGATACGCAGTATTTT. Protein product: CASSTDRTDTQYF.

A single count supports this clone. CDR3 in amino acids: CASSRNGGASTDTQYF. The CDR3 DNA sequence: TGTGCCAGCAGCCGGAACGGGGGGGCCAGCACAGATACGCAGTATTTT. The genes are TRBV7-2 and TRBJ2-3; 8 bases agree with TRBD2. The J segment lost 0 bases and the V segment lost 5 bases, leaving 7 bases of the junction unmatched. The germline V gene has CDR1 SGHTA and CDR2 FQGNSA. This CDR3 contains 16 residues.

The chain uses TRBV10-3 and TRBJ2-5, with a possible D match to TRBD2 (7 bases). The germline V and J ends were trimmed by 4 bases and 2 bases, with 11 bases remaining between them. The CDR3 spans 14 residues. The germline CDR1 and CDR2 sequences are ENHRY and SYGVKD. The CDR3 sequence: CAISVSGTQETQYF. The CDR3 DNA reads as TGTGCCATCAGTGTAAGCGGGACACAAGAGACCCAGTACTTC.

The chain uses TRBV4-2 and TRBJ2-5; perhaps TRBD2 as D (6 bases). From germline, CDR1 is LGHNA and CDR2 YNFKEQ. Trimming shortened V by 1 base and J by 5 bases, and 14 bases separated the two germline ends. CDR3 length: 15 amino acids. CDR3 protein: CASSQGTSRGETQYF. As DNA, the CDR3 is TGTGCCAGCAGCCAAGGAACTAGCCGCGGGGAGACCCAGTACTTC.

CDR3 region: CASSPRIGGGTEAFF. The CDR3 bases are TGTGCCAGCAGCCCGCGAATCGGGGGGGGGACTGAAGCTTTCTTT. The chain couples TRBV5-4 to TRBJ1-1, with D possibly being TRBD1 (5 bases). The V end lost 4 bases, the J end lost 5 bases, and 18 bases lay between the germline ends. CDR3 length: 15 residues. The germline CDR1 and CDR2 sequences are SGHNT and YYREEE (reference sequence).

The chain has TRBV7-8 and TRBJ2-3, with TRBD2 matching 7 bases. Germline CDR1 and CDR2: SGHVS and FQNEAQ. The CDR3 consists of 17 residues. J lost 0 bases, V lost 4 bases, and 10 bases had no gene match. In DNA, the CDR3 is TGTGCCAGCAGCTATCCGGGACTACCACATAGCACAGATACGCAGTATTTT. Translating it yields CASSYPGLPHSTDTQYF.

The chain has TRBV28 and TRBJ1-2; a possible D gene is TRBD1 (5 bases). Trimming stripped 10 bases from V and 2 bases from J, with 17 bases between. Germline V gene sequence: CDR1 MDHEN, CDR2 SYDVKM. The CDR3 is made up of 14 amino acids. CDR3 coding DNA: TGTGCCACCCAAAGCGCCGGGGGGAACTATGGCTACACCTTC. The encoded protein is CATQSAGGNYGYTF.

CDR3 in amino acids: CASSLPGGWTEAFF. CDR3 coding DNA: TGTGCCAGCAGCTTACCGGGGGGGTGGACTGAAGCTTTCTTT. The V gene is TRBV7-2, the J gene TRBJ1-1; D is perhaps TRBD1 (5 bases). CDR3 size: 14 residues. The germline V and J ends were trimmed by 2 bases and 5 bases, with 12 bases remaining between them. Germline-derived CDR1 and CDR2 are SGHTA and FQGNSA. The full variable domain, in which reference TRBV7-2 and TRBJ1-1 provide the parts outside the CDR3, is GAGVSQSPSNKVTEKGKDVELRCDPISGHTALYWYRQSLGQGLEFLIYFQGNSAPDKSGLPSDRFSAERTGGSVSTLTIQRTQQEDSAVYLCASSLPGGWTEAFFGQGTRLTVV.

The chain joins TRBV11-2 to TRBJ2-1, with 10 bases identical to TRBD2. CDR3 length: 16 amino acids. CDR1 is SGHAT and CDR2 is FQNNGV in the germline V gene. V was pared by 4 bases and J by 6 bases, with 9 bases of the junction left unmatched. The CDR3 coding sequence is TGTGCCAGCAGCTCCCCGGCTAGCGGGAGACGCAATGAGCAGTTCTTC. It translates to CASSSPASGRRNEQFF.

The CDR3 DNA is TGTGCCAGTAGTATAGGCCGGGGGAGCACCGGGAGAGGCTACACCTTC. Protein: CASSIGRGSTGRGYTF. The genes are TRBV19 and TRBJ1-2, with D possibly being TRBD1 (5 bases). The CDR3 length is 16 residues. V lost 1 base to trimming and J lost 8 bases, with 20 bases between them. Germline V gene lookup returns CDR1 LNHDA and CDR2 SQIVND (reference sequence).

This chain uses TRBV7-2 with TRBJ2-7; D is possibly TRBD1 (5 bases). This CDR3 is 15 amino acids long. Per germline, CDR1 SGHTA and CDR2 FQGNSA. Trimming stripped 1 base from V and 5 bases from J, with 15 bases between. Written as DNA, the CDR3 is TGTGCCAGCAGCTTAGGTGCTGGGGCTGGGAACGAGCAGTACTTC. Encoded protein: CASSLGAGAGNEQYF.

The rearrangement links TRBV11-3 to TRBJ2-3; 11 bases fit TRBD2. CDR1 is SGHNT, CDR2 YENEEA, per germline. Trimming at V came to 5 bases and at J to 5 bases, leaving 6 bases not matched to a gene. The CDR3 spans 15 residues. The CDR3: CASSPGLADGDTQYF. The DNA of the CDR3 is TGTGCCAGCAGCCCGGGACTAGCGGATGGAGATACGCAGTATTTT.

Remarks on this clone: Other nucleotide sequences in the sample specify the same CDR3. V and J are TRBV5-1 and TRBJ1-3; possible D gene TRBD1, 6 bases. The germline V and J ends were trimmed by 1 base and 4 bases, with 6 bases remaining between them. Germline CDR1 is SGHRS and CDR2 is YFSETQ. The CDR3 is made up of 13 amino acids. CDR3 coding DNA: TGCGCCAGCAGCTTGCAGGGGGGAAACACCATATATTTT. Residues: CASSLQGGNTIYF.

This chain connects TRBV6-6 to TRBJ2-3; TRBD2 is a possible D gene (5 bases). The length of the CDR3 is 14 residues. Germline CDR1 is MNHNY and CDR2 is SVGAGI (reference sequence). V lost 1 base and J lost 6, with 11 bases in between. The CDR3 DNA reads TGTGCCAGCAGTTACTTTTTAGGCGGGGATACGCAGTATTTT. This sequence encodes CASSYFLGGDTQYF.